Listed below are T cell receptor beta chains from one sample, sequenced in a study of shared clonotypes between healthy human individuals. The data were produced by immunoSEQ multiplex PCR, yet TCRdb's version contains in-frame clones alone and is incomplete. The table lists 550,000 to 850,000 clones, approximately 77% of them singletons. The specimen sequenced was memory CD4+ T cells sorted from blood. The receptors originated from a woman aged 30 to 39 in good health. CDR3s include the opening cysteine and the closing phenylalanine or tryptophan. Each record gives: D gene, J gene, V gene, clone size, CDR3 protein, CDR3 DNA. D genes are given only for firm matches. Rows may omit the clone size; those that give it use once, few, many or a size class.

d_gene: -
j_gene: TRBJ2-5
v_gene: TRBV2
abundance: once
CDR3aa: CASSGTGNQETQYF
CDR3nt: TGTGCCAGCAGTGGAACAGGGAACCAAGAGACCCAGTACTTC

d_gene: TRBD1
j_gene: TRBJ1-3
v_gene: TRBV4-1
abundance: once
CDR3aa: CASSQPGTVPRNTIYF
CDR3nt: TGCGCCAGCAGCCAACCAGGGACAGTCCCGAGAAACACCATATATTTT

d_gene: -
j_gene: TRBJ2-7
v_gene: TRBV6-5
abundance: -
CDR3aa: CASRGMSSYEQYF
CDR3nt: TGTGCCAGCAGGGGGATGAGCTCCTACGAGCAGTACTTC

d_gene: -
j_gene: TRBJ2-1
v_gene: TRBV28
abundance: -
CDR3aa: CASTGGGGSYNEQFF
CDR3nt: TGTGCCAGCACAGGAGGGGGGGGCTCCTACAATGAGCAGTTCTTC

d_gene: TRBD1
j_gene: TRBJ2-3
v_gene: TRBV6-1
abundance: -
CDR3aa: CASRRQGASTDTQYF
CDR3nt: TGTGCCAGCAGACGACAGGGGGCTTCTACAGATACGCAGTATTTT

d_gene: -
j_gene: TRBJ2-2
v_gene: TRBV6-5
abundance: -
CDR3aa: CASIRAVTGELFF
CDR3nt: TGTGCCAGCATCAGGGCCGTAACCGGGGAGCTGTTTTTT

d_gene: -
j_gene: TRBJ2-1
v_gene: TRBV10-3
abundance: -
CDR3aa: CAISGTGNHNEQFF
CDR3nt: TGTGCCATCAGTGGAACGGGAAACCACAATGAGCAGTTCTTC

d_gene: -
j_gene: TRBJ2-7
v_gene: TRBV5-4
abundance: -
CDR3aa: CASSLMGDYEQYF
CDR3nt: TGTGCCAGCAGCTTGATGGGGGACTACGAGCAGTACTTC

d_gene: -
j_gene: TRBJ2-2
v_gene: TRBV6-1
abundance: few
CDR3aa: CATSDQDSTGELFF
CDR3nt: TGTGCCACATCAGACCAAGACAGCACCGGGGAGCTGTTTTTT

d_gene: -
j_gene: TRBJ1-5
v_gene: TRBV10-3
abundance: -
CDR3aa: CAISESGLGGQPQHF
CDR3nt: TGTGCCATCAGTGAGTCGGGTTTAGGGGGTCAGCCCCAGCATTTT

d_gene: -
j_gene: TRBJ2-1
v_gene: TRBV2
abundance: -
CDR3aa: CASGPLGSAYNEQFF
CDR3nt: TGTGCCAGCGGACCTCTTGGGAGTGCGTACAATGAGCAGTTCTTC

d_gene: -
j_gene: TRBJ1-1
v_gene: TRBV15
abundance: -
CDR3aa: CATSRGGREEAFF
CDR3nt: TGTGCCACCAGCAGAGGAGGGAGGGAGGAAGCTTTCTTT

d_gene: -
j_gene: TRBJ1-1
v_gene: TRBV7-9
abundance: -
CDR3aa: CASSLVARTNTEAFF
CDR3nt: TGTGCCAGCAGCTTAGTTGCGAGGACGAACACTGAAGCTTTCTTT

d_gene: -
j_gene: TRBJ1-5
v_gene: TRBV19
abundance: -
CDR3aa: CASSIGHSNQPQHF
CDR3nt: TGTGCCAGTAGTATAGGCCATAGCAATCAGCCCCAGCATTTT

d_gene: TRBD2
j_gene: TRBJ2-1
v_gene: TRBV5-1
abundance: -
CDR3aa: CASSPTSGRYNEQFF
CDR3nt: TGCGCCAGCAGCCCTACTAGCGGGAGATACAATGAGCAGTTCTTC

d_gene: -
j_gene: TRBJ2-7
v_gene: TRBV5-1
abundance: -
CDR3aa: CASSLEAGVYEQYF
CDR3nt: TGCGCCAGCAGCTTGGAGGCGGGTGTTTACGAGCAGTACTTC

d_gene: -
j_gene: TRBJ2-3
v_gene: TRBV4-1
abundance: -
CDR3aa: CASSHISDTQYF
CDR3nt: TGCGCCAGCAGCCACATCTCCGATACGCAGTATTTT

d_gene: -
j_gene: TRBJ1-5
v_gene: TRBV10-3
abundance: -
CDR3aa: CAISTDPNQPQHF
CDR3nt: TGTGCCATCAGTACGGATCCCAATCAGCCCCAGCATTTT

d_gene: TRBD2
j_gene: TRBJ2-5
v_gene: TRBV5-6
abundance: few
CDR3aa: CASSFRTSGSGWETQYF
CDR3nt: TGTGCCAGCAGCTTCAGGACTAGCGGGAGCGGATGGGAGACCCAGTACTTC

d_gene: -
j_gene: TRBJ2-3
v_gene: TRBV7-7
abundance: -
CDR3aa: CASSLAGHETDTQYF
CDR3nt: TGTGCCAGCAGCTTAGCCGGGCACGAGACAGATACGCAGTATTTT

d_gene: -
j_gene: TRBJ2-3
v_gene: TRBV18
abundance: many
CDR3aa: CASSPYTDTQYF
CDR3nt: TGTGCCAGCTCACCATACACAGATACGCAGTATTTT

d_gene: -
j_gene: TRBJ2-1
v_gene: TRBV11-2
abundance: -
CDR3aa: CASSLQMGNEQFF
CDR3nt: TGTGCCAGCAGCTTACAAATGGGCAATGAGCAGTTCTTC

d_gene: -
j_gene: TRBJ2-1
v_gene: TRBV7-6
abundance: -
CDR3aa: CASSLEAGGTRGHNEQFF
CDR3nt: TGTGCCAGCAGCTTAGAAGCGGGAGGTACCAGGGGGCACAATGAGCAGTTCTTC

d_gene: TRBD1
j_gene: TRBJ2-3
v_gene: TRBV7-7
abundance: -
CDR3aa: CASSFGQGRADTQYF
CDR3nt: TGTGCCAGCAGCTTCGGACAGGGTCGGGCAGATACGCAGTATTTT

d_gene: -
j_gene: TRBJ1-1
v_gene: TRBV28
abundance: -
CDR3aa: CASSFGRVGTEAFF
CDR3nt: TGTGCCAGCAGTTTCGGGCGGGTTGGGACTGAAGCTTTCTTT

d_gene: TRBD2
j_gene: TRBJ2-7
v_gene: TRBV30
abundance: -
CDR3aa: CAWTVGLADIYEQYF
CDR3nt: TGTGCCTGGACGGTAGGCCTAGCGGATATCTACGAGCAGTACTTC

d_gene: TRBD1
j_gene: TRBJ1-5
v_gene: TRBV2
abundance: -
CDR3aa: CASRLQGPNQPQHF
CDR3nt: TGTGCCAGCAGACTACAGGGGCCCAATCAGCCCCAGCATTTT

d_gene: -
j_gene: TRBJ2-4
v_gene: TRBV5-4
abundance: -
CDR3aa: CASSLVGLGAQNIQYF
CDR3nt: TGTGCCAGCAGCTTGGTAGGGTTGGGGGCGCAAAACATTCAGTACTTC

d_gene: -
j_gene: TRBJ2-1
v_gene: TRBV30
abundance: once
CDR3aa: CAWRRGSSYNEQFF
CDR3nt: TGTGCCTGGAGAAGGGGGAGCTCCTACAATGAGCAGTTCTTC

d_gene: TRBD1
j_gene: TRBJ2-1
v_gene: TRBV7-6
abundance: -
CDR3aa: CASSFLPGQGNEQFF
CDR3nt: TGTGCCAGCAGCTTTCTTCCTGGACAGGGAAATGAGCAGTTCTTC

d_gene: TRBD2
j_gene: TRBJ2-4
v_gene: TRBV4-2
abundance: -
CDR3aa: CASSLGTSGPEAKNIQYF
CDR3nt: TGTGCCAGCAGCCTCGGGACTAGCGGGCCTGAAGCCAAAAACATTCAGTACTTC

d_gene: -
j_gene: TRBJ1-5
v_gene: TRBV6-5
abundance: once
CDR3aa: CASSYSEGSQPQHF
CDR3nt: TGTGCCAGCAGTTACTCCGAGGGGTCACAGCCCCAGCATTTT

d_gene: -
j_gene: TRBJ1-1
v_gene: TRBV21-1
abundance: -
CDR3aa: CAGPDPTMRAFF
CDR3nt: TGTGCCGGCCCCGACCCCACGATGAGGGCTTTCTTT

d_gene: -
j_gene: TRBJ1-5
v_gene: TRBV7-3
abundance: -
CDR3aa: CASSLSPGQPQHF
CDR3nt: TGTGCCAGCAGCTTAAGCCCAGGACAGCCCCAGCATTTT

d_gene: -
j_gene: TRBJ2-5
v_gene: TRBV5-8
abundance: -
CDR3aa: CASSLRGGETQYF
CDR3nt: TGTGCCAGCAGCTTGAGAGGGGGAGAGACCCAGTACTTC

d_gene: TRBD1
j_gene: TRBJ2-7
v_gene: TRBV5-1
abundance: many
CDR3aa: CASSLASGTGIYEQYF
CDR3nt: TGCGCCAGCAGCTTAGCCTCCGGGACAGGGATTTACGAGCAGTACTTC

d_gene: TRBD1
j_gene: TRBJ2-7
v_gene: TRBV25-1
abundance: few
CDR3aa: CASSDGAGGPYEQYF
CDR3nt: TGTGCCAGCAGTGATGGTGCAGGGGGCCCCTACGAGCAGTACTTC

d_gene: -
j_gene: TRBJ1-5
v_gene: TRBV2
abundance: -
CDR3aa: CAKGGGAWNQPQHF
CDR3nt: TGTGCCAAGGGAGGGGGAGCTTGGAATCAGCCCCAGCATTTT

d_gene: TRBD2
j_gene: TRBJ2-3
v_gene: TRBV5-1
abundance: once
CDR3aa: CASSLEAAGASTDTQYF
CDR3nt: TGCGCCAGCAGCTTGGAGGCTGCGGGAGCGAGCACAGATACGCAGTATTTT

d_gene: TRBD2
j_gene: TRBJ2-3
v_gene: TRBV7-8
abundance: -
CDR3aa: CASSQYSGRENTDTQYF
CDR3nt: TGTGCCAGCAGCCAATATAGCGGGAGGGAGAACACAGATACGCAGTATTTT

d_gene: -
j_gene: TRBJ2-2
v_gene: TRBV5-1
abundance: -
CDR3aa: CASNGVGDTGELFF
CDR3nt: TGCGCCAGCAATGGGGTTGGGGACACCGGGGAGCTGTTTTTT